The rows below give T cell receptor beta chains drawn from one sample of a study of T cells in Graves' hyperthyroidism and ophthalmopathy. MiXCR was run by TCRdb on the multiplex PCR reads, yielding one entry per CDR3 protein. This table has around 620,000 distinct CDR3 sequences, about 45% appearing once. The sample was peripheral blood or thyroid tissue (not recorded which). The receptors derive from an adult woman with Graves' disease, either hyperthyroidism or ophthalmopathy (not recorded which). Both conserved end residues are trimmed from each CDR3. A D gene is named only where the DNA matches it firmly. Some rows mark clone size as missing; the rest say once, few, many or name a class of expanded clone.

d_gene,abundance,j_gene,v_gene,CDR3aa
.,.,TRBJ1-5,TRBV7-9,ASSLSGTPETQH
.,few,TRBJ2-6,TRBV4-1,ASSQFLPPRHSSGANVLT
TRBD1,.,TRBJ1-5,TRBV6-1,ASETGRNQPQH
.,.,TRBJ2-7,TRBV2,ASTGGRSYEQY
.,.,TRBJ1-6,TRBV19,ASRLEPYNSPLH
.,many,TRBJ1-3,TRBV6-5,ASSPQVAMTGNTIY
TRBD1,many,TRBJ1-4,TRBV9,ASSEGQGNEKLF
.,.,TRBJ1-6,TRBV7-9,ASSPRMGNSPLH
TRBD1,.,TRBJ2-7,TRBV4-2,ASSPDRDPSYEQY
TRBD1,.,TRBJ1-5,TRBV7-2,AIGGQGLHQPQH
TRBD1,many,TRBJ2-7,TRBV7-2,ASSLNPGQAYEQY
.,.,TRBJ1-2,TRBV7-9,ASSLLDRDYRGYT
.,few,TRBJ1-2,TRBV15,ATSRDRHTGYGYT
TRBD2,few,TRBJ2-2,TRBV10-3,ASRPSPGLALPGELF
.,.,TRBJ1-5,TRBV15,ATSRGGKQPQH
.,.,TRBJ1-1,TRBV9,ASSPTLHTEAF
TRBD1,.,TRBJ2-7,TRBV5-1,ASSNGQGAVEQY
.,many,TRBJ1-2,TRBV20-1,SASNPQGGGYGYT
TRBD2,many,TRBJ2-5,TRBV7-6,ASSSGLVSETQY
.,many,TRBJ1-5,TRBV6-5,ASSYSESQPQH
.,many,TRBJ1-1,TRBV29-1,SVWGAEAF
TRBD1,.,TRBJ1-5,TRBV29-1,SVEGTGNQPQH
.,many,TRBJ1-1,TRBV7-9,ASSQQGQYTEAF
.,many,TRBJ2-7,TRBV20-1,SARRTGAYEQY
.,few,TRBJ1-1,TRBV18,ASSPGRGLNTEAF
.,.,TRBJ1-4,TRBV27,ASSFQLATNEKLF
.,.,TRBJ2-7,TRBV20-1,SETDWSRGSDEQY
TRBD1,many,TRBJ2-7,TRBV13,ASSFSTGGEQY
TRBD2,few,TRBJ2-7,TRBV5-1,ASSFVVSGSDEQY
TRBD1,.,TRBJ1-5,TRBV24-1,ATSDSTGDEETQH
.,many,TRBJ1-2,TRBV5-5,ASSLAGVGNYGYT
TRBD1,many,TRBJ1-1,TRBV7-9,ASSETQGEAF
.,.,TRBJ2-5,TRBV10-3,AAEGVVMTTQY
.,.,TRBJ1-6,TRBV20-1,GTRVPGGNSPLH
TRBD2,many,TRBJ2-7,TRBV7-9,ASTQTGGEQY
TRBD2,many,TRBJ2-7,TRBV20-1,SARAGLAGDPGDEQY
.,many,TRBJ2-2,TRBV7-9,ASSSPTGTTPTELF
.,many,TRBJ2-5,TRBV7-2,ASSPGQQETQY
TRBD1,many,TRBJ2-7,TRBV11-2,ASSHLGWDRGNEQY
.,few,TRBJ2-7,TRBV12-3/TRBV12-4,ASSWPGVAASEQY
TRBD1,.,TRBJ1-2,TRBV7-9,ASSQKTGTAYYGYT
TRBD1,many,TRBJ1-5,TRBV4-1,ASSQDRSRNQPQH
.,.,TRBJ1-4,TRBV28,ASRRGEKLF
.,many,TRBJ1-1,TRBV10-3,ANSKQGDTEAF
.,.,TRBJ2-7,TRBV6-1,ASSEVSVNREQY
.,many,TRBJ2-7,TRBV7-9,ASALLDYSYEQY
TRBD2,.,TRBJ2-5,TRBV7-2,ASRASGSRETQY
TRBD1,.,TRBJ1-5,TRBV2,ASTRTGGNQPQH
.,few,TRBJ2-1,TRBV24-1,ATSDWGRSSYNEQF
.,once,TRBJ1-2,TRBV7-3,ASSLAGGGPYDGYT
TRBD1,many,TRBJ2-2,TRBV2,ASYGQVNTGELF
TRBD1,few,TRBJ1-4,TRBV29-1,SVTRTGKSEKLF
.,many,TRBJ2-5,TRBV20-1,SARPDFTSGETQY
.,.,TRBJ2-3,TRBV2,ASSTDLKDTQY